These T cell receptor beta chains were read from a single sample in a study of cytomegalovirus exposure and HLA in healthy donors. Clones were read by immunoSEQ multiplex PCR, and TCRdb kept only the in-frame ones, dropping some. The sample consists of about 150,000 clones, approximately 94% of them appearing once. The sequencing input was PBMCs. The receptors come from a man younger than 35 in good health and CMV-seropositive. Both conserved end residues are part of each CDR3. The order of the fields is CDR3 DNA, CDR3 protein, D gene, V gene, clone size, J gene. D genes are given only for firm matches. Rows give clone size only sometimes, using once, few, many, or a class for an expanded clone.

CDR3 DNA: TGTGCCTGGAGTGAAGGGAGGGGTCAGCCCCAGCATTTT
CDR3 protein: CAWSEGRGQPQHF
D gene: NA
V gene: TRBV30
clone size: NA
J gene: TRBJ1-5

CDR3 DNA: TGTGCCAGCTCAAGAGACAGGGGTAAAGTTACGGAGACCCAGTACTTC
CDR3 protein: CASSRDRGKVTETQYF
D gene: TRBD1
V gene: TRBV18
clone size: NA
J gene: TRBJ2-5

CDR3 DNA: TGTGCCAGCAGTCCCCTCGGGGAGAACTACGAGCAGTACTTC
CDR3 protein: CASSPLGENYEQYF
D gene: NA
V gene: TRBV28
clone size: NA
J gene: TRBJ2-7

CDR3 DNA: TGCGCCAGCAGCTTGGACGGGGCTAGCGGGATTAATGAGCAGTTCTTC
CDR3 protein: CASSLDGASGINEQFF
D gene: TRBD2
V gene: TRBV5-1
clone size: NA
J gene: TRBJ2-1

CDR3 DNA: TGTGCCAGCTCACCACGACAGGGCGCCCAAGAGACCCAGTACTTC
CDR3 protein: CASSPRQGAQETQYF
D gene: TRBD1
V gene: TRBV18
clone size: few
J gene: TRBJ2-5

CDR3 DNA: TGTGCCAGCAGCCTTCTAGACGGGACAGGGGCTCCCTCTGGGGCCAACGTCCTGACTTTC
CDR3 protein: CASSLLDGTGAPSGANVLTF
D gene: TRBD1
V gene: TRBV28
clone size: NA
J gene: TRBJ2-6

CDR3 DNA: TGTGCCAGCACCCACCTCGAGGCAGGGATAATGCAACTGTTTTTT
CDR3 protein: CASTHLEAGIMQLFF
D gene: NA
V gene: TRBV6-1
clone size: NA
J gene: TRBJ1-4

CDR3 DNA: TGTGCCAGCAGCTTAGCGGAGGTTGGGGGCTACACCTTC
CDR3 protein: CASSLAEVGGYTF
D gene: NA
V gene: TRBV7-8
clone size: few
J gene: TRBJ1-2

CDR3 DNA: TGTGCCACCAGCAAACGCGGACAGTGGGACTATGGCTACACCTTC
CDR3 protein: CATSKRGQWDYGYTF
D gene: NA
V gene: TRBV15
clone size: NA
J gene: TRBJ1-2

CDR3 DNA: TGTGCCAGCAGCCTGCCGGGACTAGCAAGGGACGAGCAGTTCTTC
CDR3 protein: CASSLPGLARDEQFF
D gene: TRBD2
V gene: TRBV5-4
clone size: NA
J gene: TRBJ2-1

CDR3 DNA: TGTGCCAGCAGCGCCGGAGAGAGCTCTGGAAACACCATATATTTT
CDR3 protein: CASSAGESSGNTIYF
D gene: NA
V gene: TRBV7-9
clone size: NA
J gene: TRBJ1-3

CDR3 DNA: TGTGCCAGCAGCCTAATAACTAGTCTCACCGGGGAGCTGTTTTTT
CDR3 protein: CASSLITSLTGELFF
D gene: NA
V gene: TRBV28
clone size: NA
J gene: TRBJ2-2

CDR3 DNA: TGTGCCAGCAGCCCGGACAGTAGTTCGTCGGGCGGCTACACCTTC
CDR3 protein: CASSPDSSSSGGYTF
D gene: NA
V gene: TRBV5-4
clone size: NA
J gene: TRBJ1-2

CDR3 DNA: TGCGCCAGCAGCTTGGGGACAGGGGTCCAGCCCCAGCATTTT
CDR3 protein: CASSLGTGVQPQHF
D gene: TRBD1
V gene: TRBV5-1
clone size: NA
J gene: TRBJ1-5

CDR3 DNA: TGTGCCAGCAGCTTAGTAAGCGGCTACGAGCAGTACTTC
CDR3 protein: CASSLVSGYEQYF
D gene: NA
V gene: TRBV7-9
clone size: NA
J gene: TRBJ2-7

CDR3 DNA: TGTGCCAGCAGCCAAGGGGACAGGGGCGGCGAGCAGTACTTC
CDR3 protein: CASSQGDRGGEQYF
D gene: TRBD1
V gene: TRBV4-2
clone size: NA
J gene: TRBJ2-7

CDR3 DNA: TGTGCCAGCAGTGACAGTTTGGGGGACGGGGACCGGGAGACAAGAGGACCCCAGCATTTT
CDR3 protein: CASSDSLGDGDRETRGPQHF
D gene: NA
V gene: TRBV6-4
clone size: NA
J gene: TRBJ1-5

CDR3 DNA: TGCGCCAGCTTAGACCTCCGGGAGAACACTGAAGCTTTCTTT
CDR3 protein: CASLDLRENTEAFF
D gene: NA
V gene: TRBV10-2
clone size: NA
J gene: TRBJ1-1

CDR3 DNA: TGCGCCAGCAGCCCCGGACCCAGGGCGGCCTACGAGCAGTACTTC
CDR3 protein: CASSPGPRAAYEQYF
D gene: NA
V gene: TRBV5-1
clone size: NA
J gene: TRBJ2-7

CDR3 DNA: TGCGCCAGCAGCCAAGCGGGGGGACAGGGGGTAGGAGAGCAGTACTTC
CDR3 protein: CASSQAGGQGVGEQYF
D gene: TRBD1
V gene: TRBV4-1
clone size: NA
J gene: TRBJ2-7

CDR3 DNA: TGTGCCAGCACTCCGACAGCGAACACTGAAGCTTTCTTT
CDR3 protein: CASTPTANTEAFF
D gene: NA
V gene: TRBV7-9
clone size: NA
J gene: TRBJ1-1

CDR3 DNA: TGTGCCAGCAGTTTATACGGTTCCGGGGAGCTGTTTTTT
CDR3 protein: CASSLYGSGELFF
D gene: NA
V gene: TRBV28
clone size: once
J gene: TRBJ2-2

CDR3 DNA: TGCGCCAGCAGCACTGGAGTCGAGCAGTACTTC
CDR3 protein: CASSTGVEQYF
D gene: NA
V gene: TRBV5-1
clone size: NA
J gene: TRBJ2-7

CDR3 DNA: TGTGCCAGTAGCGGGACAGAGTCTCGGAACACTGAAGCTTTCTTT
CDR3 protein: CASSGTESRNTEAFF
D gene: TRBD1
V gene: TRBV19
clone size: NA
J gene: TRBJ1-1

CDR3 DNA: TGTGCCATCATGATGAGAGACAGGCGGGGGACAGATACGCAGTATTTT
CDR3 protein: CAIMMRDRRGTDTQYF
D gene: NA
V gene: TRBV10-3
clone size: NA
J gene: TRBJ2-3

CDR3 DNA: TGTGCCAGCAGTCCGGGACTAGTTGGGCCCACCTACGAGCAGTACTTC
CDR3 protein: CASSPGLVGPTYEQYF
D gene: TRBD2
V gene: TRBV7-9
clone size: once
J gene: TRBJ2-7